Shown below are 19 T cell receptor beta chains from a single sample sequenced in a study of OX40 agonist ivuxolimab in advanced cancers. Measured with immunoSEQ multiplex PCR; TCRdb has only the in-frame clones, and not every one. The sample contains approximately 100,000 clones, 80% to 90% of which appear only once. Specimen: CD4+ or CD8+ T cells sorted from blood, collected in a trial of the OX40 agonist ivuxolimab. These receptors were taken from an adult with an advanced solid tumor such as melanoma, head and neck, liver or kidney cancer.

This rearrangement joins TRBV18 to TRBJ2-1, with 9 positions matching TRBD1. Germline CDR1 is KGHSH and CDR2 is LQKENI. V gave up 2 bases and J gave up 13 bases; unmatched junction bases: 6. This CDR3 is 13 amino acids long. The CDR3 DNA reads TGTGCCAGCTCACCAACGCAGACAGGGGGTCAGTTCTTC. Encoded protein: CASSPTQTGGQFF.

This chain joins TRBV15 and TRBJ2-6; 8 bases are shared with TRBD1. Trimming cost V 0 bases and J 0 bases; bases outside gene matches: 13. Germline-derived CDR1 and CDR2 are LNHNV and YYDKDF (reference sequence). The CDR3 has 21 amino acids. The CDR3 reads CATSRDGSGQAPSSGANVLTF. The CDR3 nucleotides read TGTGCCACCAGCAGAGATGGGTCGGGACAGGCTCCTAGCTCTGGGGCCAACGTCCTGACTTTC. Looking up the rest from reference TRBV15 and TRBJ2-6 gives the full variable domain: DAMVIQNPRYQVTQFGKPVTLSCSQTLNHNVMYWYQQKSSQAPKLLFHYYDKDFNNEADTPDNFQSRRPNTSFCFLDIRSPGLGDTAMYLCATSRDGSGQAPSSGANVLTFGAGSRLTVL.

V and J are TRBV29-1 and TRBJ2-3, with TRBD2 matching 15 bases. Germline CDR1 and CDR2: SQVTM and ANQGSEA. Trimming removed 5 bases from V and 14 bases from J; junction bases left unmatched: 5. The CDR3 loop spans 12 amino acids. The CDR3 region has the DNA TGCAGCGTTAGGACTAGCGGGGGGGCCATGTATTTT. As protein: CSVRTSGGAMYF.

This chain links TRBV4-3 with TRBJ1-4; D is unresolved. The CDR3 consists of 15 residues. V shed 3 bases and J shed 7 bases, with 15 bases lying between them. Germline V lookup: CDR1 LGHNA, CDR2 YSLEER. CDR3 region: CASSHYTNAGEKLFF. CDR3 DNA sequence: TGCGCCAGCAGCCATTACACGAACGCGGGTGAAAAACTGTTTTTT.

The CDR3 DNA reads TGTGCCAGCAGCATAAATACGGGACAGGGCATCGAGCAGTACTTC. It yields the protein CASSINTGQGIEQYF. This chain connects TRBV7-2 to TRBJ2-7, with 9 bases lining up with TRBD1. V lost 5 bases and J lost 6; bases outside the gene matches: 11. The CDR3 extends over 15 amino acids. Germline V lookup: CDR1 SGHTA, CDR2 FQGNSA.

The V and J genes are TRBV29-1 and TRBJ2-3; unclear D gene. With 3 bases removed from V and 0 bases from J, the gap between germline ends came to 10 bases. Germline-derived CDR1 and CDR2 are SQVTM and ANQGSEA. The CDR3 runs 14 residues. The CDR3 spells CSVEPFASTDTQYF. The CDR3, as DNA: TGCAGCGTTGAGCCATTCGCTAGCACAGATACGCAGTATTTT.

The chain uses TRBV14 and TRBJ1-4; TRBD1 might be the D (6 bases). Germline V gives CDR1 SGHDN, CDR2 FVKESK. The CDR3 loop spans 14 amino acids. The V end lost 4 bases, the J end lost 7 bases, and 13 bases lay between the germline ends. The chain's CDR3 is CASSPRGAGEKLFF. CDR3 DNA: TGTGCCAGCAGCCCTCGGGGGGCAGGTGAAAAACTGTTTTTT.

The J gene is TRBJ2-7, the V gene TRBV18; no firm D call. CDR1 and CDR2 (germline): KGHSH, LQKENI. The germline V and J ends were trimmed by 0 bases and 0 bases, with 3 bases remaining between them. The CDR3 is 13 amino acids. The CDR3 DNA is TGTGCCAGCTCACCACCAAGCTCCTACGAGCAGTACTTC. Its protein is CASSPPSSYEQYF.

There are a few counts of this clone. J is TRBJ1-4 and V is TRBV27; TRBD1 is a possible D gene (5 bases). This CDR3 region has 17 residues. Trimming took off 6 bases at V and 0 bases at J, with 17 bases between the two ends. The V gene's germline CDR1 is MNHEY and CDR2 SMNVEV (reference sequence). As DNA, the CDR3 is TGTGCCAGCAGCCCGGGGGGGAGCTTTTCAACTAATGAAAAACTGTTTTTT. It encodes CASSPGGSFSTNEKLFF.

The chain uses TRBV7-2 and TRBJ2-3; 8 positions match TRBD2. V shed 3 bases, J shed 4 bases, and the junction held 9 bases outside the gene matches. The CDR3 consists of 16 residues. Per germline, CDR1 SGHTA and CDR2 FQGNSA. CDR3 protein: CASSFFSGGGPDTQYF. CDR3 nucleotide sequence: TGTGCCAGCAGCTTCTTCAGCGGGGGTGGCCCAGATACGCAGTATTTT. Supplemented by reference TRBV7-2 and TRBJ2-3, the full variable domain reads GAGVSQSPSNKVTEKGKDVELRCDPISGHTALYWYRQSLGQGLEFLIYFQGNSAPDKSGLPSDRFSAERTGGSVSTLTIQRTQQEDSAVYLCASSFFSGGGPDTQYFGPGTRLTVL.

This clone was seen just once. The rearrangement uses TRBV30 and TRBJ2-3; TRBD1 aligns across 9 bases. V trimming: 1 base; J trimming: 8 bases; junction bases outside the gene matches: 4. CDR1 and CDR2 (germline): GTSNPN, SVGIG (reference sequence). The CDR3 consists of 13 residues. The CDR3 loop is CAWSGLQGATQYF. The CDR3 coding sequence is TGTGCCTGGAGTGGACTACAGGGGGCTACGCAGTATTTT.

The V call is TRBV5-4, the J call TRBJ1-4; the D is unclear. The CDR3 contains 15 residues. Trimming cost V 0 bases and J 3 bases, with 9 bases left between them. CDR1 is SGHNT and CDR2 is YYREEE in the germline V gene (reference sequence). CDR3 in amino acids: CASSLDPSSNEKLFF. CDR3 coding DNA: TGTGCCAGCAGCTTGGATCCCAGCTCTAATGAAAAACTGTTTTTT.

The chain recombines TRBV7-2 with TRBJ2-1; TRBD1 is a possible D gene (5 bases). V was shortened by 3 bases and J by 6 bases, with 9 bases between the two germline ends. Germline CDR1 is SGHTA and CDR2 is FQGNSA. This CDR3 spans 13 amino acids. This CDR3 reads CASSFSRGNEQFF. DNA for the CDR3: TGTGCCAGCAGCTTCTCAAGGGGCAATGAGCAGTTCTTC.

The chain links TRBV4-3 to TRBJ2-7; perhaps TRBD1 as D (5 bases). The CDR3 covers 14 residues. Germline CDR1 LGHNA, CDR2 YSLEER. Trimming removed 0 bases at V and 3 bases at J, with 9 bases between. CDR3 amino acids: CASSQDRAVYEQYF. In DNA, the CDR3 is TGCGCCAGCAGCCAAGACAGGGCAGTCTACGAGCAGTACTTC.

The chain has TRBV15 and TRBJ1-5, with unresolved D. V was pared by 4 bases and J by 3 bases, with 13 bases between. Germline CDR1 reads LNHNV; CDR2 reads YYDKDF (reference sequence). The CDR3 is 15 residues long. CDR3 coding DNA: TGTGCCACCAGCATCGACCCAGCGAACAATCAGCCCCAGCATTTT. This translates into CATSIDPANNQPQHF.

The chain employs TRBV5-1 and TRBJ2-3; D not resolved. This CDR3 comprises 13 residues. The germline V gene has CDR1 SGHRS and CDR2 YFSETQ. Trimming stripped 7 bases from V and 2 bases from J, with 11 bases between. The CDR3 DNA reads as TGCGCCAGCTCTACAGATTTCACAGATACGCAGTATTTT. Its translation is CASSTDFTDTQYF.

The V call is TRBV6-4, the J call TRBJ2-3; D is perhaps TRBD1 (6 bases). Trimming left V 3 bases short and J 3 bases short, with 13 bases between. CDR1 and CDR2 (germline): MRHNA, SNTAGT. The CDR3 is 15 amino acids. For the CDR3, the DNA is TGTGCCAGCAGTGAACAGGGAATTTTTACAGATACGCAGTATTTT. It yields the protein CASSEQGIFTDTQYF.

This sequence joins TRBV7-2 and TRBJ2-1; 7 bases agree with TRBD1. The CDR3 is 12 residues long. J gave up 9 bases and V 5 bases, and 4 bases lay outside the gene matches. The germline gives CDR1 SGHTA, CDR2 FQGNSA. The CDR3, as DNA: TGTGCCAGCAGCCGACAGGGTGGTGAGCAGTTCTTC. Its protein product is CASSRQGGEQFF.

This rearrangement joins TRBV18 to TRBJ2-5, with D hard to call. Trimming took 2 bases from V and 6 from J, leaving 4 bases between them. The CDR3 covers 11 residues. Germline V lookup: CDR1 KGHSH, CDR2 LQKENI. The CDR3 nucleotides are TGTGCCAGCTCACCAGAGAAGACCCAGTACTTC. This encodes CASSPEKTQYF.